The 28 T cell receptor beta chains below all came from one sample that was sequenced in a study of naive CD8 T cells in extremely preterm neonates. Some clones are missing from TCRdb's copy, which holds only in-frame ones; the method was immunoSEQ multiplex PCR. The sample has 5,000 to 6,500 clones, approximately 96% seen once. The sequenced sample was naive CD8+ T cells from blood. The receptors shown here come from a human donor in good health.

This chain links TRBV9 with TRBJ2-5; D is unclear. The CDR3 extends over 14 amino acids. Trimming took 0 bases from V and 5 from J, leaving 11 bases between them. Germline V gives CDR1 SGDLS, CDR2 YYNGEE. The CDR3: CASSVESVGETQYF. CDR3 nucleotide sequence: TGTGCCAGCAGCGTAGAAAGCGTCGGTGAGACCCAGTACTTC.

This chain links TRBV30 with TRBJ2-5, with 7 bases identical to TRBD2. This CDR3 has 17 residues. Per germline, CDR1 GTSNPN and CDR2 SVGIG (reference sequence). J was trimmed by 7 bases and V by 0 bases; bases with no gene match: 17. CDR3 loop: CAWSVRGREVRSGTQYF. Written as DNA, the CDR3 is TGTGCCTGGAGTGTAAGGGGTCGGGAGGTTAGATCGGGGACCCAGTACTTC.

The chain is built from TRBV11-3 and TRBJ2-2; D is possibly TRBD2 (5 bases). The ends were cut back, 1 base at V and 5 bases at J, with 11 bases in the middle. Germline CDR1 SGHNT, CDR2 YENEEA. The CDR3 is made up of 15 amino acids. The CDR3 bases are TGTGCCAGCAGCTTAGGACGAGGGTCAACCGGGGAGCTGTTTTTT. Amino acid sequence: CASSLGRGSTGELFF. Based on the CDR3 plus reference TRBV11-3 and TRBJ2-2, the full variable domain is EAGVVQSPRYKIIEKKQPVAFWCNPISGHNTLYWYLQNLGQGPELLIRYENEEAVDDSQLPKDRFSAERLKGVDSTLKIQPAELGDSAVYLCASSLGRGSTGELFFGEGSRLTVL.

This chain uses TRBV11-2 with TRBJ2-1, with 7 nucleotides matching TRBD2. Germline V gene sequence: CDR1 SGHAT, CDR2 FQNNGV. V lost 2 bases and J lost 9; bases outside the gene matches: 10. CDR3 length equals 15 residues. The CDR3 bases are TGTGCCAGCAGCTTAATAGGGAGCGGGGTAGGTGAGCAGTTCTTC. Translated, it gives CASSLIGSGVGEQFF.

J is TRBJ2-3 and V is TRBV6-6; 8 bases fit TRBD2. This CDR3 has 15 amino acids. CDR1 is MNHNY, CDR2 SVGAGI, per germline (reference sequence). J lost 1 base, V lost 0 bases, and 0 bases had no gene match. This chain's CDR3 is CASSYSLAGTDTQYF. DNA for the CDR3: TGTGCCAGCAGTTACTCACTAGCGGGCACAGATACGCAGTATTTT.

The gene calls are TRBV18 and TRBJ2-3; maybe TRBD1 (6 bases). Trimming shortened V by 6 bases and J by 14 bases, and 18 bases separated the two germline ends. The CDR3 is 12 residues long. Germline CDR1 is KGHSH and CDR2 is LQKENI. CDR3 sequence (DNA): TGTGCCAGCTCCCCCAGGACAGATCCTCCGTATTTT. Translating gives CASSPRTDPPYF.

This CDR3 reads CASSVRTSGSQGELFF. Here the CDR3 DNA reads TGTGCCAGCAGCGTACGGACTAGCGGGAGCCAAGGGGAGCTGTTTTTT. V and J are TRBV9 and TRBJ2-2, with TRBD2 matching over 13 bases. Germline-derived CDR1 and CDR2 are SGDLS and YYNGEE. The length of the CDR3 is 16 residues. V dropped 1 base and J dropped 8; count of bases not matched to a gene: 5.

As regards this clone: The junction and the germline gene differ at one end; a read error may be behind it. The V call is TRBV7-3, the J call TRBJ2-2; 7 bases line up with TRBD2. The CDR3 length is 14 residues. Germline CDR1 is SGHTA and CDR2 is FQGTGA. CDR3 nucleotides: TGTGCGAGCAGCCGCGGGGGTGGGGCCGGGGAGCTGTTTTTT. Translation: CASSRGGGAGELFF.

The chain couples TRBV6-5 to TRBJ2-5, with D possibly being TRBD2 (6 bases). The last part of the DNA fits TRBJ2-7 better; the J call may be wrong. Germline values: CDR1 MNHEY, CDR2 SVGAGI. The CDR3 runs to 16 residues. The CDR3 is CASSYRPGGSPYEQYF. The CDR3 DNA reads as TGTGCCAGCAGTTACCGACCCGGGGGTAGCCCCTACGAGCAGTACTTC.

V usage is TRBV21-1 and J usage is TRBJ1-2. TRBV21-1 corresponds to a pseudogene. The CDR3 is 15 residues long. CDR3 loop: CASSKVWGGRYGYTF. In DNA, the CDR3 is TGTGCCAGCAGCAAAGTGTGGGGAGGGAGGTATGGCTACACCTTC.

The rearrangement links TRBV7-2 to TRBJ2-7, with 8 positions matching TRBD1. CDR1 is SGHTA and CDR2 is FQGNSA in the germline V gene. The V gene end was trimmed by 5 bases and the J gene end by 3 bases; junction bases not matched to a gene: 6. The CDR3 is 14 amino acids. The CDR3 sequence is CASSPGTGDYEQYF. The CDR3, as DNA: TGTGCCAGCAGCCCCGGGACAGGAGACTACGAGCAGTACTTC.

This clone was observed once. V usage is TRBV19 and J usage is TRBJ1-5, with D tentatively TRBD1 (5 bases). This CDR3 has 15 amino acids. Germline loops: CDR1 LNHDA, CDR2 SQIVND (reference sequence). Trimming pared 2 bases from V and 6 bases from J, leaving 14 bases between. The CDR3, as DNA: TGTGCCAGTAGTATATACTTAGGGGAGGGTCAGCCCCAGCATTTT. Translation gives CASSIYLGEGQPQHF.

The table lists this clone with a count of one. The junction and the germline gene differ at one end; a read error may be behind it. The sample carries other DNA sequences with the same CDR3. V is TRBV9 and J is TRBJ2-7; 9 bases agree with TRBD1. Germline V gene sequence: CDR1 SGDLS, CDR2 YYNGEE. The CDR3 is made up of 16 amino acids. The CDR3 loop reads CASSTLVGQGLSEQYF. DNA of the CDR3: TGCGCCAGCAGCACCCTCGTGGGACAGGGCCTCTCGGAGCAGTACTTC.

The gene calls are TRBV4-1 and TRBJ1-5, with D maybe TRBD1 (6 bases). The V gene's germline CDR1 is MGHRA and CDR2 YSYEKL. Trimming took 0 bases from V and 7 from J, leaving 13 bases between them. The length of the CDR3 is 15 residues. The CDR3 bases are TGCGCCAGCAGCCAAGAACAACAGGGTGAGCAGCCCCAGCATTTT. The encoded protein is CASSQEQQGEQPQHF.

V is TRBV11-2 and J is TRBJ2-4; 8 nucleotides line up with TRBD2. The CDR3 is 16 residues long. In germline, CDR1 is SGHAT, CDR2 FQNNGV. V shed 5 bases, J shed 1 base, and the junction held 7 bases outside the gene matches. In nucleotides, the CDR3 is TGTGCCAGCAGCCATAGCGGGGTGGGGGCCAAAAACATTCAGTACTTC. Its protein is CASSHSGVGAKNIQYF.

This chain joins TRBV11-3 and TRBJ2-4, with D tentatively TRBD1 (6 bases). Germline assignment: CDR1 SGHNT and CDR2 YENEEA. There are 13 residues in the CDR3. Trimming left V 8 bases short and J 4 bases short, with 12 bases between. CDR3 sequence (DNA): TGTGCCAGCGACGGACAGCCGAAAAACATTCAGTACTTC. Its protein is CASDGQPKNIQYF.

The chain carries TRBV7-2 and TRBJ1-1; 9 positions match TRBD1. V was pared by 3 bases and J by 5 bases, with 16 bases of the junction left unmatched. CDR1 SGHTA and CDR2 FQGNSA come from the germline V gene. This CDR3 has 18 residues. CDR3 loop: CASSFWPGTGRKGTEAFF. The CDR3 coding sequence is TGTGCCAGCAGCTTTTGGCCTGGGACAGGGCGTAAGGGGACTGAAGCTTTCTTT.

The chain has TRBV30 and TRBJ2-2; maybe TRBD1 (6 bases). Germline V gene lookup returns CDR1 GTSNPN and CDR2 SVGIG (reference sequence). This CDR3 is 14 amino acids long. V gave up 8 bases and J gave up 0 bases, with 13 bases separating them. CDR3 residues: CAARGPPNTGELFF. CDR3 bases: TGTGCCGCCAGGGGACCTCCGAACACCGGGGAGCTGTTTTTT.

This clone was counted a single time. The V gene is TRBV7-9, the J gene TRBJ1-1; D is ambiguous. Germline CDR1 and CDR2: SEHNR and FQNEAQ (reference sequence). This CDR3 contains 15 residues. Trimming removed 1 base from V and 5 bases from J, with 14 bases in between. The CDR3 DNA reads as TGTGCCAGCAGCTTAGGCGCCTTCTCTCGTACTGAAGCTTTCTTT. Translating it yields CASSLGAFSRTEAFF.

The V and J genes are TRBV11-2 and TRBJ2-1; D might be TRBD2 (7 bases). This CDR3 contains 15 residues. Germline V gene sequence: CDR1 SGHAT, CDR2 FQNNGV. Trimming stripped 3 bases from V and 2 bases from J, with 11 bases between. CDR3 sequence (DNA): TGTGCCAGCAGCTTCTACGGGGGGCCCTACAATGAGCAGTTCTTC. It translates to CASSFYGGPYNEQFF. Combining the CDR3 with reference TRBV11-2 and TRBJ2-1 gives the whole variable domain EAGVAQSPRYKIIEKRQSVAFWCNPISGHATLYWYQQILGQGPKLLIQFQNNGVVDDSQLPKDRFSAERLKGVDSTLKIQPAKLEDSAVYLCASSFYGGPYNEQFFGPGTRLTVL.

The rearrangement uses TRBV7-2 and TRBJ2-7; D gene ambiguous. There are 13 residues in the CDR3. CDR1 and CDR2 (germline): SGHTA, FQGNSA. The V end lost 1 base, the J end lost 2 bases, and 6 bases lay between the germline ends. The CDR3 nucleotides read TGTGCCAGCAGCTTAGGTCGGGCCTACGAGCAGTACTTC. This sequence encodes CASSLGRAYEQYF.

The chain is built from TRBV9 and TRBJ2-3; 8 bases map to TRBD2. The length of the CDR3 is 15 residues. V was clipped by 4 bases and J by 4 bases; unmatched bases: 8. Germline V gives CDR1 SGDLS, CDR2 YYNGEE. CDR3 residues: CASSLYGGAPDTQYF. CDR3 sequence (DNA): TGTGCCAGCAGCTTGTACGGGGGGGCCCCAGATACGCAGTATTTT.

The CDR3 region has the DNA TGTGCCAGCAGTTCCCTAGCGGGAGGGTTAGACGAGCAGTACTTC. Translated, it gives CASSSLAGGLDEQYF. J is TRBJ2-7 and V is TRBV6-5, with 12 bases that match TRBD2. The germline V gene has CDR1 MNHEY and CDR2 SVGAGI. Trimming removed 4 bases from V and 5 bases from J; junction bases left unmatched: 6. The CDR3 totals 15 residues.

The rearrangement links TRBV29-1 to TRBJ2-3, with 9 bases identical to TRBD2. This CDR3 spans 14 amino acids. Germline loops: CDR1 SQVTM, CDR2 ANQGSEA. V lost 7 bases and J lost 3; bases outside the gene matches: 8. The CDR3 DNA sequence: TGCAGCGGTACGATAGCGGGGGTGACAGATACGCAGTATTTT. Its protein product is CSGTIAGVTDTQYF.

V is TRBV7-9 and J is TRBJ1-6; weak D call: TRBD1 (5 bases). The CDR3 is 14 residues long. Looked up from germline, CDR1 is SEHNR and CDR2 is FQNEAQ (reference sequence). V lost 5 bases and J lost 11, with 16 bases in between. CDR3 DNA sequence: TGTGCCAGCAGCCCGGGTTGGGGGGTAGCACCCCTCCACTTT. This codes for CASSPGWGVAPLHF.

The rearrangement uses TRBV5-1 and TRBJ2-2; a possible D gene is TRBD2 (6 bases). The CDR3 is 14 residues long. The V and J ends lost 5 bases and 3 bases respectively, with 11 bases between them. CDR1 is SGHRS and CDR2 is YFSETQ in the germline V gene. The CDR3 sequence: CASRPGLHTGELFF. CDR3 DNA sequence: TGCGCCAGCAGACCGGGACTGCACACCGGGGAGCTGTTTTTT.

This rearrangement joins TRBV11-2 to TRBJ2-5; 8 bases are a match to TRBD2. The germline V gene encodes CDR1 SGHAT and CDR2 FQNNGV. This CDR3 spans 14 amino acids. Unmatched junction bases numbered 8, after V lost 0 bases and J lost 11 bases. For the CDR3, the DNA is TGTGCCAGCAGCTTAGATGGGCTAGCGGGCTTGCAGTACTTC. Protein sequence: CASSLDGLAGLQYF.

V is TRBV5-8 and J is TRBJ1-1; a weak D match, TRBD1 (5 bases). The CDR3 is made up of 13 amino acids. Germline loops: CDR1 SGHTS, CDR2 YDEGEE. The V gene lost 6 bases and the J gene lost 4 bases, with 13 bases spanning the gap. In DNA form, the CDR3 reads TGTGCCAGCACCGAGCGGGGGGGCACTGAAGCTTTCTTT. Its protein is CASTERGGTEAFF.